Described below is a single TCR beta chain sequence and its context. There is no known antigen for this receptor. Base qualities are not recorded, but no much larger clone differs from it by a single base. The CDR3 runs 15 residues from the cysteine to the phenylalanine. Only CDR3 DNA remains: 45 bases, in frame from the first base. Trimming costs V 4 bases and J 6 bases, and their ends lie 19 bases apart. As encoded in the germline V gene (reference sequence), CDR1 is LNHNV while CDR2 is YYDKDF. This entry comes from a study of T-cell memory formation after mild COVID-19 (dated by TCRdb to 2020 to 2023). About the investigation overall: Most TCR sequence clusters were specific to one of the two donors. T-cell clones expanding and contracting after mild COVID-19 in two donors were tracked by longitudinal TCRalpha and TCRbeta repertoire sequencing. The cohort comprised two young, previously healthy adult volunteers, one female and one male.

Ficoll-Paque density gradient centrifugation was the method used to isolate PBMCs. The instrument given in TCRdb is Illumina NovaSeq 6000. Using 5'RACE with constant-segment primers, TCRalpha and TCRbeta cDNA libraries were constructed, with sample barcodes and unique molecular identifiers added in the process. Trizol reagent was used to extract RNA from every sample. Library amplification was performed in two PCR steps, and a second sample barcode and Illumina TruSeq adapters were introduced in the second step. The libraries were sequenced on an Illumina NovaSeq using 2 x 150 bp paired-end reads. As for the authors' bioinformatics: The reads were demultiplexed and collapsed into UMI-guided consensus sequences using migec v1.2.7. Using mixcr v2.1.11, UMI consensuses were aligned to TRA and TRB V and J templates and then assembled into clonotypes. A clonotype was counted as expanded or contracted only if both edgeR and NoisET called the change significant, with noise models trained on biological replicates. For edgeR calls, the cutoffs were a false discovery rate-adjusted p below 0.01 and a log2 fold-change threshold of 1. PCA with hierarchical clustering of max-normalized trajectories of the 1000 most abundant clonotypes was used as exploratory dynamics analysis. Separately sequenced CD4+ and CD8+ repertoires were used to assign a CD4 or CD8 phenotype to each responding clone. In-frame beta chains were kept once TCRdb had trimmed the public reads at Q25 with fastp and called clones with MiXCR. Every distinct CDR3 protein forms one entry, paired with its most common genes and DNA. For this entry, the V and J calls and clone size follow TCRdb and not the study's own pipeline. The sample records about 440,000 distinct CDR3 sequences, about 20% of which are singletons. The leading ten clones occupy 8.4% of the sample.

The study at large found these results: Contracting CD4+ clones turned up mainly in the CM and EM memory subsets, whereas EMRA was where CD8+ clones were enriched. Balanced CD4/CD8 phenotypes were observed for clones contracting from day 15 to 85, whereas a bias towards CD4+ was observed for a second wave of clones expanding from day 15 to 37. Only two mild cases were covered by the study, and larger cohorts that include severe cases with pre-infection samples were considered necessary. The detection of some responding clones in pre-infection memory suggests that pre-existing cross-reactive memory T cells joined the SARS-CoV-2 response. The second-wave clones that peaked on day 37 were not confirmed to be SARS-CoV-2 specific.

The receptor's source is an adult woman who had mild COVID-19 (a few samples of this study predate the infection). The sample titles of this study are shuffled in the database, so cell type and time point are left out; the donor was told from shared clones. The sample consisted of PBMCs or a T cell subset sorted from them (not recorded which). The sequence links TRBV15 to TRBJ2-7, with TRBD2 perhaps the D gene, on 6 matching bases. The CDR3 corresponds to CATSNQLGGSGEQYF. The DNA sequence follows: TGTGCCACCAGCAACCAACTGGGGGGTTCGGGCGAGCAGTACTTC.